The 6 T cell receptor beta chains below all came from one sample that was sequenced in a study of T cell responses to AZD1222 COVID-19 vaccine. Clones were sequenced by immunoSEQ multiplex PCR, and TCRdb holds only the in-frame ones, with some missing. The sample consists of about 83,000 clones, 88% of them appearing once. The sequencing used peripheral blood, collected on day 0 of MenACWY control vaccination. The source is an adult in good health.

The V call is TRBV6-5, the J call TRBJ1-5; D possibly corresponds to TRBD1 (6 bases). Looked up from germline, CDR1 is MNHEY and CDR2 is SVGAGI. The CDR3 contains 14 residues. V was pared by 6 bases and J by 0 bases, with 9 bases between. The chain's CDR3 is CASSLQGSNQPQHF. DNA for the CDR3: TGTGCCAGCAGCCTACAGGGTAGCAATCAGCCCCAGCATTTT.

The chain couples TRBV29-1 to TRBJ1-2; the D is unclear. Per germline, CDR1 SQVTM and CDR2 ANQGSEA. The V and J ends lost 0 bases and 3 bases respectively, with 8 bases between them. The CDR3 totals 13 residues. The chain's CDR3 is CSVEDGSYYGYTF. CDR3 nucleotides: TGCAGCGTTGAAGATGGATCTTACTATGGCTACACCTTC.

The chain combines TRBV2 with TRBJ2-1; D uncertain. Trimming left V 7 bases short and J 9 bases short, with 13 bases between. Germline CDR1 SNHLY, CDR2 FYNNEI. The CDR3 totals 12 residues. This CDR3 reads CASKMGGFEQFF. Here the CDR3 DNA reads TGTGCCAGCAAAATGGGTGGTTTTGAGCAGTTCTTC.

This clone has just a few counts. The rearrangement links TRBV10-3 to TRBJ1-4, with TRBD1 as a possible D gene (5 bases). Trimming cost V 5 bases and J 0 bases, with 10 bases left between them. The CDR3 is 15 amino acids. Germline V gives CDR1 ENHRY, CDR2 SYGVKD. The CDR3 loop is CAISSDSATNEKLFF. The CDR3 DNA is TGTGCCATCAGTTCAGACAGTGCAACTAATGAAAAACTGTTTTTT.

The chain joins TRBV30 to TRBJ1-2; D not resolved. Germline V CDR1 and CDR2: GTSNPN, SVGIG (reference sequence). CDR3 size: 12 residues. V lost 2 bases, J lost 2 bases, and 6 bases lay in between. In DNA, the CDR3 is TGTGCCTGGAGTCGCGAGAACTATGGCTACACCTTC. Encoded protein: CAWSRENYGYTF.

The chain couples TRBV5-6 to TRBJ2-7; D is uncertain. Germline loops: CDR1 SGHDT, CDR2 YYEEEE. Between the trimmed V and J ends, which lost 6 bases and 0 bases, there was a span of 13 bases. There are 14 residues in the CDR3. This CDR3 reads CASTLDGGSYEQYF. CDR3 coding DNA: TGTGCCAGCACCCTAGATGGCGGCTCCTACGAGCAGTACTTC.